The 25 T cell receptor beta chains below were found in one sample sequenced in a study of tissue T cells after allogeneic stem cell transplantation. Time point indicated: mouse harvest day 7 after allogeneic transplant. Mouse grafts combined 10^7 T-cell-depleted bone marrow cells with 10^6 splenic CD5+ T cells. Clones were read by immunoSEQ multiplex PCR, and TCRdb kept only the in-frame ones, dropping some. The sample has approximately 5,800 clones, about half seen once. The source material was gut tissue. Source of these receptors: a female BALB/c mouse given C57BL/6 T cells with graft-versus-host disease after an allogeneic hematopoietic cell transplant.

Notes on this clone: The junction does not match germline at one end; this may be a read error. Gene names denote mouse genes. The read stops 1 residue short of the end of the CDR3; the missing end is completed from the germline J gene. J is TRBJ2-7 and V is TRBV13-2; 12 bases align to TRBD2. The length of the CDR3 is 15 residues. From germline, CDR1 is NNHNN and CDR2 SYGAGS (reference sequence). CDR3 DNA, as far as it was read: TGTGCCAGCAGTGAGGGACTGGGGGGCCTATATGAACAGTAC. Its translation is CASSEGLGGLYEQY. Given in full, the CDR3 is CASSEGLGGLYEQYF.

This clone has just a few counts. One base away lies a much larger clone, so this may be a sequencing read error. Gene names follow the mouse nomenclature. CDR3 DNA, as far as it was read: TGTGCCAGCAGCCCGGACTGGGGGTATGAACAGTAC. As protein: CASSPDWGYEQY. The CDR3 in full is CASSPDWGYEQYF. The chain links TRBV4 to TRBJ2-7, with TRBD2 matching 10 bases. With the read ending 1 residue before the CDR3 end, the germline J gene is used to fill in that end. J gave up 4 bases and V 5 bases, and 2 bases lay outside the gene matches. CDR1 LGHDT and CDR2 YNNKQL come from the germline V gene (reference sequence). This CDR3 is built from 13 residues.

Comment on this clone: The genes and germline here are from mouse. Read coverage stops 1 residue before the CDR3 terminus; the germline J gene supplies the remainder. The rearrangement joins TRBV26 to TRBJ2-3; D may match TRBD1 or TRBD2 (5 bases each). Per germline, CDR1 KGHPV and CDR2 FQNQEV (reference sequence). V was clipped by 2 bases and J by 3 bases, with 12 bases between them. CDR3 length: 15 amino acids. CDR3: CASSLRGAGAETLYF. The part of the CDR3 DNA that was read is TGTGCCAGCAGTCTGAGAGGGGCTGGGGCAGAAACGCTGTAT.

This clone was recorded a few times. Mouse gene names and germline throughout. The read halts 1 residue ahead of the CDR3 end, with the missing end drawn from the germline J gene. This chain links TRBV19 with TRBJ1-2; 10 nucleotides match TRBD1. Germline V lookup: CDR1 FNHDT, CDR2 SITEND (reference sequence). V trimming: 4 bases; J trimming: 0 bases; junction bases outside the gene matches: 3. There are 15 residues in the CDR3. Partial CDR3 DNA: TGTGCCAGCAGTCGGACAGGGGGTGCAAACTCCGACTACACC. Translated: CASSRTGGANSDYT. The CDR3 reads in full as CASSRTGGANSDYTF.

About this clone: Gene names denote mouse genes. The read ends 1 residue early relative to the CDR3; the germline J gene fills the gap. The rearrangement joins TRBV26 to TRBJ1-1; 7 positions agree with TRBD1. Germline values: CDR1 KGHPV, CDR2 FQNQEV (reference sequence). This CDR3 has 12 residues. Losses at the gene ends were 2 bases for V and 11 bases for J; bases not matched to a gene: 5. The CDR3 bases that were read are TGTGCCAGCAGTCTGAGACAGGGCTGGGTCTTC. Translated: CASSLRQGWVF. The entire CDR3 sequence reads CASSLRQGWVFF.

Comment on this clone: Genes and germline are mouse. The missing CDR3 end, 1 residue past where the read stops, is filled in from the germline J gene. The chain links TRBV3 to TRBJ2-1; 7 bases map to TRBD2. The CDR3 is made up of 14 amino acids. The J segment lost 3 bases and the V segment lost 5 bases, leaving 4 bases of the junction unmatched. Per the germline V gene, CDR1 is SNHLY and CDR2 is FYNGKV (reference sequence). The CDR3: CASSILGLYAEQFF. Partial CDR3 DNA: TGTGCCAGCAGCATACTGGGGCTCTATGCTGAGCAGTTC.

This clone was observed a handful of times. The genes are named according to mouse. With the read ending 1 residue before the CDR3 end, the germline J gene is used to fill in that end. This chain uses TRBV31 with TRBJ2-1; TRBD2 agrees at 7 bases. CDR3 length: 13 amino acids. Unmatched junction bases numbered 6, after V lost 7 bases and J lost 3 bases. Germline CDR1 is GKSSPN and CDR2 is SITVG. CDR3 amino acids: CASNWGSYAEQFF. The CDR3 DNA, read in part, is TGTGCCTCCAACTGGGGTTCCTATGCTGAGCAGTTC.

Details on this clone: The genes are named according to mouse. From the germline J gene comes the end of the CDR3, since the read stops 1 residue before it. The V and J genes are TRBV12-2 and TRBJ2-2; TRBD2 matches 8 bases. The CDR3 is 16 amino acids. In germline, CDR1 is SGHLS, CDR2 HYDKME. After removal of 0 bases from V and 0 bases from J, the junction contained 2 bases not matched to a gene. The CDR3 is CASSLDWGTNTGQLYF. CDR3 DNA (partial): TGTGCCAGCTCTCTCGACTGGGGAACAAACACCGGGCAGCTCTAC. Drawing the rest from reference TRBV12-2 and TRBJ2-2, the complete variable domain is NSGVVQSPRYIIKGKGERSILKCIPISGHLSVAWYQQTQGQELKFFIQHYDKMERDKGNLPSRFSVQQFDDYHSEMNMSALELEDSAVYFCASSLDWGTNTGQLYFGEGSKLTVL.

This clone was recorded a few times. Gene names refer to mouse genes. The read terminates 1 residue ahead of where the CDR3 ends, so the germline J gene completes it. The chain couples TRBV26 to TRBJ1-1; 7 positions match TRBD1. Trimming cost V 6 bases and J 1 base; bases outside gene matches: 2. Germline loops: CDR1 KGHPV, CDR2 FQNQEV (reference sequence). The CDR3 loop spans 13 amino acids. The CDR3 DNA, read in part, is TGTGCCAGCAGCCGGGACAGAAACACAGAAGTCTTC. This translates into CASSRDRNTEVF. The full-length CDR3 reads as CASSRDRNTEVFF. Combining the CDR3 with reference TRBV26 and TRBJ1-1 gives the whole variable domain NSKVIQTPRYLVKGQGQKAKMRCIPEKGHPVVFWYQQNKNNEFKFLINFQNQEVLQQIDMTEKRFSAECPSNSPCSLEIQSSEAGDSALYLCASSRDRNTEVFFGKGTRLTVV.

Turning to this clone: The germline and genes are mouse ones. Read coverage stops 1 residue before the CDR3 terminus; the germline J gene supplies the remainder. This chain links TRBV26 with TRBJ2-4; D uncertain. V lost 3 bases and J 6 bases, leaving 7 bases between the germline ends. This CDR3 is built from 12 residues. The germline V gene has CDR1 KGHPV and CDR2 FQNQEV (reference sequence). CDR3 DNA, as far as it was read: TGTGCCAGCAGTCTCTCCCTGAACACCTTGTAC. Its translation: CASSLSLNTLY. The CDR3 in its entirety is CASSLSLNTLYF. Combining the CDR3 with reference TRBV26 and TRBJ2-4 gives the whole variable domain NSKVIQTPRYLVKGQGQKAKMRCIPEKGHPVVFWYQQNKNNEFKFLINFQNQEVLQQIDMTEKRFSAECPSNSPCSLEIQSSEAGDSALYLCASSLSLNTLYFGAGTRLSVL.

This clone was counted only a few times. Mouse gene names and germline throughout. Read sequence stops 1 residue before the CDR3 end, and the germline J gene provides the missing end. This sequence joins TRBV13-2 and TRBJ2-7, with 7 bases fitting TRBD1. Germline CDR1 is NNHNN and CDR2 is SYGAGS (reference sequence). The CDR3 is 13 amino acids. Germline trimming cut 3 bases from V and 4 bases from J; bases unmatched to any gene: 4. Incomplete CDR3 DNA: TGTGCCAGCGGTGGGGGACAGCTTTATGAACAGTAC. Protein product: CASGGGQLYEQY. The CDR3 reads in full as CASGGGQLYEQYF.

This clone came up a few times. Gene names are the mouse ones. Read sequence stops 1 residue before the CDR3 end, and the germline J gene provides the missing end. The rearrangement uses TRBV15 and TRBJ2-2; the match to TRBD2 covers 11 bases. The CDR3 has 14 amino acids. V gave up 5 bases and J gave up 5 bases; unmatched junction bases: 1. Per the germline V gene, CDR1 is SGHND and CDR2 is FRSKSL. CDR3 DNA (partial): TGTGCCAGCAGTCGGACTGGGGGGACCGGGCAGCTCTAC. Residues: CASSRTGGTGQLY. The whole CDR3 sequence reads CASSRTGGTGQLYF.

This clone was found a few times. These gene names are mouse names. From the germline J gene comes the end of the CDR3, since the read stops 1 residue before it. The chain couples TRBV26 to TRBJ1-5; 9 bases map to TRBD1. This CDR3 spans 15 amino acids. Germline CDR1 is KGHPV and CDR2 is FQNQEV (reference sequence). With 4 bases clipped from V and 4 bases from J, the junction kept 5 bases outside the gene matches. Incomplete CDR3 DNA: TGTGCCAGCAGTCCATACAGGGGGCAGAACCAGGCTCCGCTT. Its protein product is CASSPYRGQNQAPL. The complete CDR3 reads CASSPYRGQNQAPLF.

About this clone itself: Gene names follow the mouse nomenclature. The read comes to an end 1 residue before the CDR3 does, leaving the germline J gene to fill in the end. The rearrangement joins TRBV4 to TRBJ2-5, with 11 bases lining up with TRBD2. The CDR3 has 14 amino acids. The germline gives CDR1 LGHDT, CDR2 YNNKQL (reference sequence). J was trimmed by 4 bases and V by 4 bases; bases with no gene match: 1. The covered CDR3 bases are TGTGCCAGCAGCTGGACTGGGGGGAAAGACACCCAGTAC. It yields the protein CASSWTGGKDTQY. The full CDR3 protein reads CASSWTGGKDTQYF. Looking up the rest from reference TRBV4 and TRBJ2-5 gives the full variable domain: ETAVFQTPNYHVTQVGNEVSFNCKQTLGHDTMYWYKQDSKKLLKIMFSYNNKQLIVNETVPRRFSPQSSDKAHLNLRIKSVEPEDSAVYLCASSWTGGKDTQYFGPGTRLLVL.

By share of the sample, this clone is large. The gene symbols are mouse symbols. The part of the CDR3 DNA that was read is TGTGCCAGCAGTATGCCCAGCCTTGAACAGTAC. This sequence encodes CASSMPSLEQY. The CDR3 in its entirety is CASSMPSLEQYF. This chain joins TRBV19 and TRBJ2-7; D not certain. The read comes to an end 1 residue before the CDR3 does, leaving the germline J gene to fill in the end. V lost 2 bases, J lost 6 bases, and 9 bases lay in between. CDR1 is FNHDT, CDR2 SITEND, per germline (reference sequence). The CDR3 loop spans 12 amino acids. Filled out from reference TRBV19 and TRBJ2-7, the complete variable domain reads GGIITQTPKFLIGQEGQKLTLKCQQNFNHDTMYWYRQDSGKGLRLIYYSITENDLQKGDLSEGYDASREKKSSFSLTVTSAQKNEMAVFLCASSMPSLEQYFGPGTRLTVL.

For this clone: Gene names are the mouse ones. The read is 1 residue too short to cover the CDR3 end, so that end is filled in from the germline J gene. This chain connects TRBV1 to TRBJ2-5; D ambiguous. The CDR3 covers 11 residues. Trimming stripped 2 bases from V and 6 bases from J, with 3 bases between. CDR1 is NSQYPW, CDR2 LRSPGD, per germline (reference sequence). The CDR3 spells CTCSAPDTQYF. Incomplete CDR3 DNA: TGCACCTGCAGTGCACCGGACACCCAGTAC.

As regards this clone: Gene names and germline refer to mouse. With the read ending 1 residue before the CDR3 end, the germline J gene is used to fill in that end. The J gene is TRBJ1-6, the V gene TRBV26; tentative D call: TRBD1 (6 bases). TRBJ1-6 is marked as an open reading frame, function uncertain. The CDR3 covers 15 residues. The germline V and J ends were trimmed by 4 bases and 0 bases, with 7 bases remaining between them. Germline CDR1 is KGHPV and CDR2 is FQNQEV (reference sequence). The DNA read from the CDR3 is TGTGCCAGCAGTCGGACAGATTCCTATAATTCGCCCCTCTAC. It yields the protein CASSRTDSYNSPLY. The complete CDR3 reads CASSRTDSYNSPLYF.

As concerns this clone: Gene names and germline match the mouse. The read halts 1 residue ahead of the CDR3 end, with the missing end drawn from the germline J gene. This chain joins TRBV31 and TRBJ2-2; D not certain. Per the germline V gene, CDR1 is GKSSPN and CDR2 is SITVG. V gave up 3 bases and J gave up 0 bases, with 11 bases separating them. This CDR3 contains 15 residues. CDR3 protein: CAWSPSGSNTGQLYF. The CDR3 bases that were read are TGTGCCTGGAGCCCTTCCGGGTCAAACACCGGGCAGCTCTAC.

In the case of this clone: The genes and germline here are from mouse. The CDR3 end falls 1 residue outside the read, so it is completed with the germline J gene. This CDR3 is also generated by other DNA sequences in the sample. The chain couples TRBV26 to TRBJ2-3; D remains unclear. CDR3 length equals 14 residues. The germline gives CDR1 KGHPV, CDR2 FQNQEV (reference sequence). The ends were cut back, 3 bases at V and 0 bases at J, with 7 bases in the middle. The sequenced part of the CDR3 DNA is TGTGCCAGCAGTCTAGGAGGGAGTGCAGAAACGCTGTAT. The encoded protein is CASSLGGSAETLY. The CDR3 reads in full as CASSLGGSAETLYF.

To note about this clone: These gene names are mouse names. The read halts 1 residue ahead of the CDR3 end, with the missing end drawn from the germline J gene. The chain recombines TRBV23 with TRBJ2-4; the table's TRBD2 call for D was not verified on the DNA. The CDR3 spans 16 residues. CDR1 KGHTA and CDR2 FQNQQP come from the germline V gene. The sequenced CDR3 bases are TGCTCCAGCAGTCAATTCGGGGGGCCGGGTCAAAACACCTTGTAC. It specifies CSSSQFGGPGQNTLY. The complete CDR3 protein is CSSSQFGGPGQNTLYF.

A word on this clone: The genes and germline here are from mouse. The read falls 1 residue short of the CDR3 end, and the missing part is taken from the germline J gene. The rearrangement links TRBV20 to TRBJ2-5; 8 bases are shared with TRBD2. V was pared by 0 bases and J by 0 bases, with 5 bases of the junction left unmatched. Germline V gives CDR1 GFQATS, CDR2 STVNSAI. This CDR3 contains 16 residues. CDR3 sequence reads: CGAREGWGANQDTQYF. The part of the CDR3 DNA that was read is TGTGGTGCTAGGGAAGGCTGGGGGGCCAACCAAGACACCCAGTAC.

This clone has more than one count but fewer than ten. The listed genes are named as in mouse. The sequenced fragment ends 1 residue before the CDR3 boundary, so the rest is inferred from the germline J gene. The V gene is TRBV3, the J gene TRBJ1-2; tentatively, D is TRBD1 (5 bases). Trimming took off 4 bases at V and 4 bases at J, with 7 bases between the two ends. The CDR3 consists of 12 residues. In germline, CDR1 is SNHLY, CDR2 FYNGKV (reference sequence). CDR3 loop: CASSSRASDYTF. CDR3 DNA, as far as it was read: TGTGCCAGCAGCTCCAGGGCCTCCGACTACACC.

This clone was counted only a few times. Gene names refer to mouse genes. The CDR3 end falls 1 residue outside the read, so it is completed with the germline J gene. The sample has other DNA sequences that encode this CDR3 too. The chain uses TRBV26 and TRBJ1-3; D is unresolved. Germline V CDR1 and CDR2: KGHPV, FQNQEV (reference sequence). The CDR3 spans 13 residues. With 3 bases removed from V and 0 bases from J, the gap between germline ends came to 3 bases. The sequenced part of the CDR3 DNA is TGTGCCAGCAGTCTATATTCTGGAAATACGCTCTAT. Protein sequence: CASSLYSGNTLY. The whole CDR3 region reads CASSLYSGNTLYF.

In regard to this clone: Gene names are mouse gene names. CDR3 sequence reads: CASSPTGGKQDTQYF. The DNA read from the CDR3 is TGTGCCAGCAGTCCGACAGGGGGAAAGCAAGACACCCAGTAC. V gene TRBV26 combines with J gene TRBJ2-5, with 9 bases that match TRBD1. The CDR3 extends 1 residue past the end of the read, so its final part is completed from the germline J gene. J gave up 3 bases and V 4 bases, and 5 bases lay outside the gene matches. In germline, CDR1 is KGHPV, CDR2 FQNQEV (reference sequence). The CDR3 covers 15 residues.

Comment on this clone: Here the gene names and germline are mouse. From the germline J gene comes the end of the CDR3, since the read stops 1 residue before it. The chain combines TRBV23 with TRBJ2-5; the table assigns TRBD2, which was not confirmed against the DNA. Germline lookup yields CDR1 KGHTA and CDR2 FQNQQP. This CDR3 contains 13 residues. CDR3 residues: CSSSRGDQDTQYF. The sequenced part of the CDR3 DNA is TGCTCCAGCAGTCGTGGGGACCAAGACACCCAGTAC.